This T cell receptor beta chain comes out of a study of T cell responses to AZD1222 COVID-19 vaccine. Germline values: CDR1 GTSNPN, CDR2 SVGIG (reference sequence). V was cut by 0 bases and J by 0 bases, with 5 bases left in between. The CDR3 loop spans 13 amino acids. The data were produced by immunoSEQ multiplex PCR, yet TCRdb's version contains in-frame clones alone and is incomplete. This sample has over 85,000 clones; roughly 90% occur once, and the top ten carry more than 15%. The material was peripheral blood, obtained 28 days after the second AZD1222 dose. V is TRBV30 and J is TRBJ1-1; D call uncertain. This TCR came from an adult who received the AZD1222 COVID-19 vaccine. This chain's CDR3 is CAWSVRLNTEAFF. The CDR3 DNA reads as TGTGCCTGGAGTGTAAGGCTGAACACTGAAGCTTTCTTT.